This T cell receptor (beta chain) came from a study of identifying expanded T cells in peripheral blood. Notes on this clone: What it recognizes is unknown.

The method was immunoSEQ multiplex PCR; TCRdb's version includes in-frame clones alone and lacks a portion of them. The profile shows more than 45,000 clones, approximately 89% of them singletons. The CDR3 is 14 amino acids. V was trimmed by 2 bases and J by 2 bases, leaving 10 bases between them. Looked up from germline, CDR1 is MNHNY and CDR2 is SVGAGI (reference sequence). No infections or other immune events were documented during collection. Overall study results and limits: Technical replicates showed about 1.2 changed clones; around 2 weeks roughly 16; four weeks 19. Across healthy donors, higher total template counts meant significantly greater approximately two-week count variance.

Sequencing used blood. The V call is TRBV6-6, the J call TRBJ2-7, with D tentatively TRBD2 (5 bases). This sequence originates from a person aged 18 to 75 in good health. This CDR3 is CASSYAGSTYEQYF. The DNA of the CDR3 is TGTGCCAGCAGTTACGCGGGTTCGACCTACGAGCAGTACTTC.